The clone carrying this TCR beta chain was counted ten times or more. Molecular barcoding with unique molecular identifiers was used for the TCRbeta library. Each CDR3 protein is one row after TCRdb ran MiXCR on the PCR reads. The sample has about 540,000 distinct CDR3 sequences; approximately 20% are singletons. The CDR3 runs 13 residues. The ends were cut back, 5 bases at V and 2 bases at J, with 9 bases in the middle. Germline CDR1 reads SGHTA; CDR2 reads FQGNSA. The data were obtained in a study of T-cell reconstitution after alpha-beta-depleted transplantation in children. The sequencing used PBMCs from the stem cell graft donor, collected from the stem cell graft. The chain couples TRBV7-2 to TRBJ2-5, with TRBD1 as a possible D gene (5 bases). The receptor was isolated from a human donor who donated a stem cell graft to a child with acute lymphoblastic leukemia. In DNA, the CDR3 is TGTGCCAGCAGCCACGACAGTCAAGAGACCCAGTACTTC. Amino acid sequence: CASSHDSQETQYF.